These 24 T cell receptor beta chains share one sample of origin, sequenced in a study of blood T cells in healthy people across ages. The authors ran a second PCR of 7 to 11 cycles using a sample-barcoded 5' primer and a J-beta primer mix. TCRdb itself ran the 5' RACE reads through MiXCR, one entry per CDR3 protein. There are 950,000 to 1,200,000 distinct CDR3 sequences in the sample; approximately 38% occur only once, and about an eighth lies in the top ten. The specimen was blood. Every receptor here comes from a man between 18 and 29 years old in good health.

This clonotype has a handful of counts. The chain employs TRBV14 and TRBJ1-1; a weak D match, TRBD1 (6 bases). The germline V gene encodes CDR1 SGHDN and CDR2 FVKESK. V was shortened by 4 bases and J by 10 bases, with 13 bases between the two germline ends. This CDR3 has 12 residues. The CDR3 loop reads CASSPREDRAFF. The DNA for the CDR3 is TGTGCCAGCAGCCCGAGGGAGGACAGAGCTTTCTTT.

The J gene is TRBJ2-1, the V gene TRBV7-9; possibly TRBD1 for D (5 bases). V gave up 1 base and J gave up 10 bases, with 11 bases separating them. Germline CDR1 reads SEHNR; CDR2 reads FQNEAQ (reference sequence). There are 13 residues in the CDR3. The CDR3 protein is CASSLDVAGEQFF. The CDR3 nucleotides read TGTGCCAGCAGCTTAGATGTGGCAGGGGAGCAGTTCTTC.

The table lists this clonotype with a few counts. V usage is TRBV20-1 and J usage is TRBJ2-1, with TRBD1 matching over 10 bases. Germline V gene sequence: CDR1 DFQATT, CDR2 SNEGSKA (reference sequence). The CDR3 sequence is 13 residues long. J lost 4 bases, V lost 8 bases, and 5 bases had no gene match. The CDR3 is CSTGQGDYNEQFF. CDR3 bases: TGCAGTACAGGACAGGGGGATTACAATGAGCAGTTCTTC.

This clonotype has more than one count but fewer than ten. V is TRBV5-1 and J is TRBJ2-3; 7 bases fit TRBD2. The CDR3 covers 13 residues. Germline trimming cut 5 bases from V and 5 bases from J; bases unmatched to any gene: 5. Germline lookup yields CDR1 SGHRS and CDR2 YFSETQ. The DNA of the CDR3 is TGCGCCAGCAGTACTAGCGTCGAAGATACGCAGTATTTT. Its protein product is CASSTSVEDTQYF.

To note about this clonotype: Given the absence of the conserved phenylalanine or tryptophan at the CDR3 end, a read error is likely. V gene TRBV10-3 combines with J gene TRBJ2-1, with 8 bases aligning to TRBD1. Looked up from germline, CDR1 is ENHRY and CDR2 is SYGVKD. V shed 4 bases, J shed 5 bases, and the junction held 10 bases outside the gene matches. This CDR3 region has 16 residues. In DNA form, the CDR3 reads TGTGCCATCAGTGGGACGGGACAGGAGGGGGACAATGAGCAGTTCTGC. It translates to CAISGTGQEGDNEQFC.

This clonotype was seen a handful of times. The chain combines TRBV4-3 with TRBJ2-2; D tentatively fits TRBD1 or TRBD2 (5 bases each). The CDR3 length is 15 residues. Trimming left V 3 bases short and J 4 bases short, with 12 bases between. Per germline, CDR1 LGHNA and CDR2 YSLEER. The CDR3 is CASSHEMGVTGELFF. As DNA, the CDR3 is TGCGCCAGCAGCCACGAAATGGGGGTCACCGGGGAGCTGTTTTTT.

In its sample, this clonotype was seen many times. V is TRBV10-3 and J is TRBJ2-7; possible D gene TRBD1, 5 bases. Germline V CDR1 and CDR2: ENHRY, SYGVKD. The CDR3 contains 12 residues. The V end was cut by 2 bases, the J end by 4 bases, with 6 bases between. The CDR3 loop reads CAISERGYEQYF. The CDR3 region has the DNA TGTGCCATCAGTGAGAGGGGATACGAGCAGTACTTC.

The rearrangement uses TRBV27 and TRBJ2-1, with 16 nucleotides matching TRBD2. This CDR3 region has 15 residues. Germline trimming cut 1 base from V and 10 bases from J; bases unmatched to any gene: 1. Germline V lookup: CDR1 MNHEY, CDR2 SMNVEV (reference sequence). CDR3 nucleotide sequence: TGTGCCAGCAGTTTATTGGGACTAGCGGGGGGGGAGCAGTTCTTC. Translating gives CASSLLGLAGGEQFF.

The chain is built from TRBV4-1 and TRBJ1-1; TRBD1 matches at 9 bases. V trimming: 4 bases; J trimming: 7 bases; junction bases outside the gene matches: 4. The germline gives CDR1 MGHRA, CDR2 YSYEKL. The CDR3 sequence is 13 residues long. As DNA, the CDR3 is TGCGCCAGCAGCCGAGGGACAGGGTATGAAGCTTTCTTT. Its protein is CASSRGTGYEAFF.

Here the CDR3 DNA reads TGTGCCATTACTACCAGGGAGGGCACTGAAGCTTTCTTT. Protein: CAITTREGTEAFF. The chain carries TRBV10-3 and TRBJ1-1; the D gene is possibly TRBD1 (5 bases). With 9 bases removed from V and 4 bases from J, the gap between germline ends came to 15 bases. The CDR3 has 13 amino acids. Germline values: CDR1 ENHRY, CDR2 SYGVKD.

The rearrangement uses TRBV6-1 and TRBJ2-3, with 12 positions matching TRBD2. CDR1 MNHNS and CDR2 SASEGT come from the germline V gene. CDR3 length: 18 residues. The junction had 11 bases not matched to a gene; V was cut back by 7 bases and J by 0 bases. This CDR3 is CASTESGLAGRSTDTQYF. As DNA, the CDR3 is TGTGCCAGCACCGAATCCGGACTAGCGGGGAGGAGCACAGATACGCAGTATTTT.

The chain joins TRBV11-2 to TRBJ2-6, with D uncertain. V shed 2 bases and J shed 3 bases, with 8 bases lying between them. The V gene's germline CDR1 is SGHAT and CDR2 FQNNGV. The CDR3 totals 15 residues. This CDR3 is CASSLTGFGANVLTF. The CDR3 DNA follows: TGTGCCAGCAGCTTAACCGGTTTTGGGGCCAACGTCCTGACTTTC.

This clonotype was seen many times. V gene TRBV12-3 or TRBV12-4 combines with J gene TRBJ2-1; tentatively, D is TRBD2 (6 bases). The V gene lost 5 bases and the J gene lost 5 bases, with 13 bases spanning the gap. The CDR3 has 14 amino acids. CDR3 sequence (DNA): TGTGCCAGCAGTGCGGGGCTTTCCAACAATGAGCAGTTCTTC. This encodes CASSAGLSNNEQFF.

J is TRBJ1-6 and V is TRBV10-3, with TRBD1 matching 7 bases. V shed 6 bases, J shed 5 bases, and the junction held 1 base outside the gene matches. Germline assignment: CDR1 ENHRY and CDR2 SYGVKD. CDR3 length: 13 amino acids. For the CDR3, the DNA is TGTGCCATCAGGCAGGGGGATAATTCACCCCTCCACTTT. Amino acid sequence: CAIRQGDNSPLHF.

This clonotype was seen a few times. V and J are TRBV12-3 or TRBV12-4 and TRBJ2-3, with D possibly being TRBD2 (5 bases). V was clipped by 4 bases and J by 2 bases, with 13 bases between them. This CDR3 spans 15 amino acids. The CDR3: CASSSLLGTTDTQYF. The CDR3 coding sequence is TGTGCCAGCAGTTCCCTACTAGGTACCACAGATACGCAGTATTTT.

This clonotype appeared a few times. This chain connects TRBV6-2 or TRBV6-3 to TRBJ1-2, with TRBD1 identical over 8 bases. Trimming took 4 bases from V and 7 from J; bases not matched to a gene: 5. Germline CDR1 MNHEY, CDR2 SVGEGT. The CDR3 consists of 13 residues. The CDR3 reads CASSSQGARGYTF. CDR3 nucleotide sequence: TGTGCCAGCAGTTCCCAGGGGGCGCGTGGCTACACCTTC.

This clonotype occurred a few times. The chain couples TRBV5-1 to TRBJ2-4; D is tentatively TRBD1 or TRBD2 (5 bases each). The DNA end is a closer match to TRBJ2-7, so the J assignment may be wrong. CDR1 SGHRS and CDR2 YFSETQ come from the germline V gene. CDR3 size: 15 residues. CDR3 bases: TGCGCCAGCAGCCCACTAGGGGTTCATGGGCACGAGCAGTACTTC. Its protein is CASSPLGVHGHEQYF.

Note on this clonotype: This could be a read error, since a much larger clone is one nucleotide away. The V and J genes are TRBV6-2 or TRBV6-3 and TRBJ2-3; D is unclear. The CDR3 runs 13 residues. Trimming took 2 bases from V and 2 from J, leaving 5 bases between them. Per germline, CDR1 MNHEY and CDR2 SVGEGT. CDR3: CASSYRVTDTQYF. Written as DNA, the CDR3 is TGTGCCAGCAGTTACAGGGTCACAGATACGCAGTATTTT.

In its sample, this clonotype was seen a few times. The rearrangement joins TRBV4-1 to TRBJ1-1; D gene ambiguous. CDR3 size: 17 residues. With 0 bases removed from V and 3 bases from J, the gap between germline ends came to 17 bases. The V gene's germline CDR1 is MGHRA and CDR2 YSYEKL. The CDR3 DNA reads as TGCGCCAGCAGCCAAGAGCCTTTCGTAAATCTGGACACTGAAGCTTTCTTT. It encodes CASSQEPFVNLDTEAFF.

The chain is built from TRBV25-1 and TRBJ2-3, with a possible D match to TRBD2 (6 bases). This CDR3 contains 17 residues. V lost 0 bases, J lost 1 base, and 14 bases lay in between. CDR1 is MGHDK and CDR2 is SYGVNS in the germline V gene. CDR3 nucleotide sequence: TGTGCCAGCAGTGAATATAGAACGGGGGACGGCACAGATACGCAGTATTTT. Encoded protein: CASSEYRTGDGTDTQYF.

This clonotype was recorded many times. The rearrangement uses TRBV28 and TRBJ1-1; no clear D gene. Deletions cut 7 bases from V and 3 bases from J, with 9 bases between. Germline V gives CDR1 MDHEN, CDR2 SYDVKM. The CDR3 is 12 residues long. CDR3 in amino acids: CASTRRYTEAFF. The DNA for the CDR3 is TGTGCCAGCACCCGGCGGTACACTGAAGCTTTCTTT.

The chain couples TRBV4-2 to TRBJ2-1; TRBD2 aligns across 9 bases. The ends lost 1 base at V and 4 bases at J; junction bases unmatched: 2. Germline V CDR1 and CDR2: LGHNA, YNFKEQ. This CDR3 spans 15 amino acids. CDR3 DNA: TGTGCCAGCAGCCAAGTCGCGGGGGGGTACAATGAGCAGTTCTTC. Amino acids: CASSQVAGGYNEQFF.

Here the CDR3 DNA reads TGCGCCAGCAGCTTTCGGGGCAGAACTGGCACAGATACGCAGTATTTT. It codes for CASSFRGRTGTDTQYF. The chain recombines TRBV5-1 with TRBJ2-3; D tentatively fits TRBD1 or TRBD2 (5 bases each). Trimming cost V 2 bases and J 1 base, with 14 bases left between them. Germline V gene sequence: CDR1 SGHRS, CDR2 YFSETQ. The CDR3 has 16 amino acids.

This clonotype was seen only a few times. J is TRBJ1-1 and V is TRBV6-2 or TRBV6-3; 7 nucleotides agree with TRBD1. Germline V gene lookup returns CDR1 MNHEY and CDR2 SVGEGT. V shed 3 bases and J 3 bases; nucleotides not matched to a gene: 4. The CDR3 runs 14 residues. CDR3 amino acids: CASSYADRDTEAFF. CDR3 nucleotides: TGTGCCAGCAGTTATGCAGACAGGGACACTGAAGCTTTCTTT.